This T cell receptor (beta chain) was identified during a study of OX40 agonist ivuxolimab in advanced cancers. Across the study: The study reported partial responses in three patients: one hepatocellular carcinoma, two cutaneous melanoma.

Assay: immunoSEQ multiplex PCR; the TCRdb copy retains only in-frame clones and omits some. The sample holds 55,000 to 70,000 clones, 75% to 85% seen once. This CDR3 has 13 residues. Germline V CDR1 and CDR2: SGHTA, FQGNSA. V lost 1 base and J 8 bases, leaving 12 bases between the germline ends. The sequencing used CD4+ or CD8+ T cells sorted from blood, collected in a trial of the OX40 agonist ivuxolimab. The clonotype was recovered from an adult with an advanced solid tumor such as melanoma, head and neck, liver or kidney cancer. This rearrangement joins TRBV7-2 to TRBJ2-7, with D uncertain. The CDR3 region is CASSLGGASQQYF. The DNA for the CDR3 is TGTGCCAGCAGCTTAGGCGGTGCTTCTCAGCAGTACTTC.